What follows are 26 T cell receptor beta chains derived from one specimen sequenced in a study of beta chain features in type 1 diabetes. Points from the study as a whole: Significant though moderate, a shortening of TCRB CDR3s appeared in all four CD4+ subsets of Type 1 diabetes patients.

Reverse transcribing all isolated RNA meant expressed TCRB transcripts were sequenced. Clones were sequenced by immunoSEQ multiplex PCR, and TCRdb holds only the in-frame ones, with some missing. Of roughly 130,000 clones listed, roughly 17% are singletons. These receptors have no identified antigens. The specimen was central memory CD4+ T cells from blood. These receptors were taken from a man between 25 and 39 years old with type 1 diabetes.

This chain connects TRBV6-1 to TRBJ2-3; 9 positions agree with TRBD2. The CDR3 has 14 residues. V gave up 5 bases and J gave up 3 bases; unmatched junction bases: 3. The germline V gene has CDR1 MNHNS and CDR2 SASEGT. This CDR3 is CASSYSGGTDTQYF. CDR3 DNA: TGTGCCAGCAGTTATAGCGGGGGAACAGATACGCAGTATTTT.

This clone occurred a few times. Its ends do not fully match the called genes, so a read error is possible. The chain joins TRBV20-1 to TRBJ1-1, with D perhaps matching TRBD1 (5 bases). This CDR3 is 10 amino acids long. CDR1 and CDR2 (germline): DFQATT, SNEGSKA (reference sequence). This CDR3 is CRASQGRAFF. The CDR3 DNA follows: TGCAGGGCTAGCCAGGGTAGAGCTTTCTTT.

This clone has just a few counts. The chain couples TRBV29-1 to TRBJ2-1; D is perhaps TRBD1 or TRBD2 (5 bases each). Germline CDR1 and CDR2: SQVTM and ANQGSEA. This CDR3 is 15 amino acids long. V dropped 3 bases and J dropped 4 bases, with 16 bases sitting between them. CDR3 in amino acids: CSVDNQGGGYNEQFF. CDR3 nucleotide sequence: TGCAGCGTTGACAACCAGGGTGGGGGATACAATGAGCAGTTCTTC.

This clone came up a few times. Other DNA sequences in the same sample also yield this CDR3. This sequence joins TRBV5-1 and TRBJ1-1, with D possibly matching TRBD1 (5 bases). Germline CDR1 reads SGHRS; CDR2 reads YFSETQ. This CDR3 is 14 amino acids long. Deletions cut 0 bases from V and 2 bases from J, with 8 bases between. This CDR3 reads CASSLGQSNTEAFF. In DNA form, the CDR3 reads TGCGCCAGCAGCTTGGGACAGTCAAACACTGAAGCTTTCTTT. The full variable domain, in which reference TRBV5-1 and TRBJ1-1 provide the parts outside the CDR3, is KAGVTQTPRYLIKTRGQQVTLSCSPISGHRSVSWYQQTPGQGLQFLFEYFSETQRNKGNFPGRFSGRQFSNSRSEMNVSTLELGDSALYLCASSLGQSNTEAFFGQGTRLTVV.

This clone showed up just a few times. V gene TRBV10-3 combines with J gene TRBJ2-3; D call uncertain. CDR1 ENHRY and CDR2 SYGVKD come from the germline V gene. V was clipped by 3 bases and J by 2 bases, with 15 bases between them. The CDR3 has 16 amino acids. The CDR3 region is CAISEDNGPPTDTQYF. In DNA form, the CDR3 reads TGTGCCATCAGTGAAGATAATGGGCCACCCACAGATACGCAGTATTTT.

In this sample, this clone turned up many times. The gene calls are TRBV7-2 and TRBJ1-1, with D maybe TRBD1 (6 bases). The V gene's germline CDR1 is SGHTA and CDR2 FQGNSA. The CDR3 spans 14 residues. V lost 1 base to trimming and J lost 1 base, with 7 bases between them. In nucleotides, the CDR3 is TGTGCCAGCAGCTTAGGGACAGAGAACACTGAAGCTTTCTTT. It translates to CASSLGTENTEAFF.

This clone showed up just a few times. The chain uses TRBV2 and TRBJ1-4; TRBD1 matches at 7 bases. J lost 8 bases, V lost 10 bases, and 10 bases had no gene match. The CDR3 has 13 residues. In germline, CDR1 is SNHLY, CDR2 FYNNEI. CDR3 sequence (DNA): TGTGCCACGGGGTACAGGGGAGGCGAAAAACTGTTTTTT. It specifies CATGYRGGEKLFF.

The chain joins TRBV28 to TRBJ2-1, with 11 nucleotides matching TRBD2. Trimming removed 6 bases from V and 1 base from J; junction bases left unmatched: 2. The V gene's germline CDR1 is MDHEN and CDR2 SYDVKM. The CDR3 totals 15 residues. The CDR3 loop reads CASRRLAGSYNEQFF. The CDR3, as DNA: TGTGCCAGCAGGCGACTAGCGGGATCCTACAATGAGCAGTTCTTC.

This clone was counted between two and nine times. V usage is TRBV30 and J usage is TRBJ1-5; a possible D gene is TRBD1 (5 bases). The V end was cut by 2 bases, the J end by 0 bases, with 11 bases between. Per germline, CDR1 GTSNPN and CDR2 SVGIG (reference sequence). CDR3 length: 15 residues. The CDR3 region is CAWSKGLYSNQPQHF. CDR3 nucleotides: TGTGCCTGGAGTAAGGGACTCTATAGCAATCAGCCCCAGCATTTT.

As for this clone: The same CDR3 also results from other DNA sequences found in this sample. The chain joins TRBV19 to TRBJ2-6; a weak D match, TRBD1 (5 bases). CDR1 LNHDA and CDR2 SQIVND come from the germline V gene (reference sequence). V lost 3 bases to trimming and J lost 0 bases, with 6 bases between them. The CDR3 has 15 amino acids. DNA of the CDR3: TGTGCCAGTAGTATCCAGGGCTCTGGGGCCAACGTCCTGACTTTC. Amino acid sequence: CASSIQGSGANVLTF. Full variable domain (rest looked up from reference TRBV19 and TRBJ2-6): DGGITQSPKYLFRKEGQNVTLSCEQNLNHDAMYWYRQDPGQGLRLIYYSQIVNDFQKGDIAEGYSVSREKKESFPLTVTSAQKNPTAFYLCASSIQGSGANVLTFGAGSRLTVL.

There are a few counts of this clone. The chain has TRBV7-2 and TRBJ2-5, with D uncertain. Germline CDR1 and CDR2: SGHTA and FQGNSA. The CDR3 is 13 residues long. V was trimmed by 2 bases and J by 5 bases, leaving 9 bases between them. DNA for the CDR3: TGTGCCAGCAGCTTAACCCAGGAGGAGACCCAGTACTTC. Its translation: CASSLTQEETQYF.

This chain joins TRBV7-2 and TRBJ2-3; a possible D gene is TRBD2 (5 bases). Trimming took off 7 bases at V and 5 bases at J, with 10 bases between the two ends. From germline, CDR1 is SGHTA and CDR2 FQGNSA. This CDR3 comprises 12 residues. This CDR3 is CASTAGVDTQYF. The CDR3 DNA is TGTGCCAGCACAGCCGGGGTAGATACGCAGTATTTT.

The chain joins TRBV7-2 to TRBJ2-5; 7 nucleotides match TRBD2. The germline V gene has CDR1 SGHTA and CDR2 FQGNSA. V lost 8 bases, J lost 4 bases, and 7 bases stayed unmatched. The CDR3 has 13 residues. The CDR3 DNA reads TGTGCCAGCTCCCCTTGGGGGGGAGAGACCCAGTACTTC. It specifies CASSPWGGETQYF.

This clone was recorded at least ten times. This same CDR3 is encoded by further DNA sequences in the sample. The CDR3 coding sequence is TGTGCCAGTAGTATTGGACTAGCGGGGGGGAGCTCCTACAATGAGCAGTTCTTC. Its protein product is CASSIGLAGGSSYNEQFF. The chain is built from TRBV19 and TRBJ2-1, with 15 bases aligning to TRBD2. The V and J ends lost 3 bases and 0 bases, in that order; junction bases with no gene match: 3. CDR1 is LNHDA and CDR2 is SQIVND in the germline V gene (reference sequence). The CDR3 length is 18 residues. The complete variable domain, with remaining parts taken from reference TRBV19 and TRBJ2-1, reads DGGITQSPKYLFRKEGQNVTLSCEQNLNHDAMYWYRQDPGQGLRLIYYSQIVNDFQKGDIAEGYSVSREKKESFPLTVTSAQKNPTAFYLCASSIGLAGGSSYNEQFFGPGTRLTVL.

In its sample, this clone was seen a few times. This chain connects TRBV7-2 to TRBJ1-1; the D is unclear. The CDR3 spans 14 residues. The V end was cut by 3 bases, the J end by 0 bases, with 8 bases between. The germline gives CDR1 SGHTA, CDR2 FQGNSA. In DNA form, the CDR3 reads TGTGCCAGCAGCTTCGCTGGATTGAACACTGAAGCTTTCTTT. Amino acid sequence: CASSFAGLNTEAFF.

This chain joins TRBV7-2 and TRBJ2-1; no firm D call. CDR3 length equals 13 residues. The germline gives CDR1 SGHTA, CDR2 FQGNSA. V lost 6 bases, J lost 5 bases, and 11 bases lay in between. This chain's CDR3 is CASSRARNNEQFF. In nucleotides, the CDR3 is TGTGCCAGCAGTCGGGCGAGAAACAATGAGCAGTTCTTC. The full variable domain, in which reference TRBV7-2 and TRBJ2-1 provide the parts outside the CDR3, is GAGVSQSPSNKVTEKGKDVELRCDPISGHTALYWYRQSLGQGLEFLIYFQGNSAPDKSGLPSDRFSAERTGGSVSTLTIQRTQQEDSAVYLCASSRARNNEQFFGPGTRLTVL.

This clone came up a few times. The chain uses TRBV29-1 and TRBJ2-1; 8 positions agree with TRBD1. V lost 0 bases and J lost 3; bases outside the gene matches: 7. In germline, CDR1 is SQVTM, CDR2 ANQGSEA. This CDR3 contains 16 residues. Here the CDR3 DNA reads TGCAGCGTTGAAGAGGGCGACAGGGGAATCTACAATGAGCAGTTCTTC. Its translation is CSVEEGDRGIYNEQFF.

This clone was seen a few times. The chain has TRBV2 and TRBJ1-5; D may be TRBD1 (6 bases). CDR1 and CDR2 from the germline V gene are SNHLY and FYNNEI. The CDR3 runs to 13 residues. V was shortened by 10 bases and J by 3 bases, with 13 bases between the two germline ends. In DNA, the CDR3 is TGTGCCACCCATCGGGACATCAATCAGCCCCAGCATTTT. Translated: CATHRDINQPQHF.

This clone was observed once. J is TRBJ2-7 and V is TRBV14, with 8 positions matching TRBD2. V lost 1 base, J lost 4 bases, and 6 bases stayed unmatched. CDR1 and CDR2 (germline): SGHDN, FVKESK. This CDR3 spans 15 amino acids. CDR3 sequence reads: CASSQGLAGGYEQYF. CDR3 coding DNA: TGTGCCAGCAGCCAAGGCCTAGCGGGCGGTTACGAGCAGTACTTC.

Only a few counts were recorded for this clone. CDR3 in DNA: TGCAGCGCCAACCGGGACTCGCAAGAGACCCAGTACTTC. Residues: CSANRDSQETQYF. J is TRBJ2-5 and V is TRBV29-1; D might be TRBD2 (6 bases). Germline V gene sequence: CDR1 SQVTM, CDR2 ANQGSEA. V was trimmed by 7 bases and J by 2 bases, leaving 14 bases between them. The CDR3 length is 13 residues.

This chain links TRBV9 with TRBJ2-1; 11 nucleotides align to TRBD2. This CDR3 comprises 16 residues. V shed 0 bases, J shed 3 bases, and the junction held 2 bases outside the gene matches. Germline V gene lookup returns CDR1 SGDLS and CDR2 YYNGEE. CDR3 sequence: CASSVAGLADYNEQFF. CDR3 in DNA: TGTGCCAGCAGCGTAGCGGGACTAGCGGACTACAATGAGCAGTTCTTC.

In its sample, this clone was seen a few times. V and J are TRBV7-2 and TRBJ2-1; the D is unclear. Germline V gives CDR1 SGHTA, CDR2 FQGNSA. CDR3 length equals 11 residues. V was trimmed by 2 bases and J by 8 bases, leaving 4 bases between them. The CDR3 protein is CASSLRYEQFF. In DNA, the CDR3 is TGTGCCAGCAGCTTAAGGTATGAGCAGTTCTTC.

This clone was seen a handful of times. The chain uses TRBV29-1 and TRBJ2-7, with TRBD1 matching over 8 bases. The ends lost 7 bases at V and 5 bases at J; junction bases unmatched: 10. The CDR3 extends over 13 amino acids. Per germline, CDR1 SQVTM and CDR2 ANQGSEA. The CDR3, as DNA: TGCAGCGCCCAGACGGGACAGGTCCACGAGCAGTACTTC. Protein: CSAQTGQVHEQYF.

This clone was observed a handful of times. The chain combines TRBV20-1 with TRBJ2-3, with D hard to call. The CDR3 length is 11 residues. Trimming left V 4 bases short and J 5 bases short, with 7 bases between. Germline values: CDR1 DFQATT, CDR2 SNEGSKA (reference sequence). CDR3 in DNA: TGCAGTGCTACCCTGTTAGATACGCAGTATTTT. This translates into CSATLLDTQYF.

The chain joins TRBV9 to TRBJ1-3, with no clear D. Deletions cut 4 bases from V and 8 bases from J, with 10 bases between. Germline loops: CDR1 SGDLS, CDR2 YYNGEE. The CDR3 consists of 12 residues. Written as DNA, the CDR3 is TGTGCCAGCAGCTCCGAAGGAGACACCATATATTTT. Translating gives CASSSEGDTIYF.

The V and J genes are TRBV28 and TRBJ2-5, with 7 bases that match TRBD1. With 3 bases clipped from V and 4 bases from J, the junction kept 5 bases outside the gene matches. The CDR3 covers 14 residues. Germline V gene data show CDR1 as MDHEN and CDR2 as SYDVKM. The chain's CDR3 is CASSFKGAGETQYF. The CDR3 bases are TGTGCCAGCAGTTTCAAGGGGGCGGGAGAGACCCAGTACTTC.